This T cell receptor beta chain derives from a study of cytomegalovirus exposure and HLA in healthy donors (dated by TCRdb to about 2017). About the full investigation: According to an earlier analysis of a few hundred of the donors, 150 million to 200 million T cells yielded 117 million unique TCR beta sequences and about 300 Gb of sequence data. Roughly 300 gigabases of sequencing data and approximately 91 million unique TCR sequences made up an early release that covered fewer than 650 HLA-typed donors. Of the approximately 400 genotyped donors, about 80% fell in the genetic ancestry cluster associated with self-reported Caucasian donors. The study aimed to test whether cataloging public T cell receptors could reveal signatures of past pathogen exposure. The T cell repertoires of about 700 subjects were profiled by immunosequencing and related to cytomegalovirus serostatus. In addition to the first cohort of about 650 subjects, a separate validation cohort of under 150 different subjects was used. High-throughput TCR immunosequencing, statistical association of individual TCRs with disease status, and machine learning were combined to predict cytomegalovirus infection status. To study patterns of TCR occurrence, a later analysis re-analyzed previously published TCR beta repertoires from just over 650 donors and added high-resolution HLA genotyping. Rather than drawing on any new phenotypic data, the later analysis identified candidate immune exposures from TCR beta sequences and the way those sequences occurred across donors. An earlier analysis of 587 of the donors used high-throughput TCR beta sequencing to judge whether each TCR beta V gene segment behaved as functional or pseudogenic. Donor age, sex, ethnicity and CMV serostatus were collected together with the repertoire data. Genome-wide SNP genotypes for about 60% of the 666 donors were used in a later genetic analysis, which treated that subset as a discovery cohort. Every discovery cohort repertoire had been produced on one sequencing platform. HLA typing covered class I and class II loci at four-digit resolution. The number of typed donors differed by locus: about 629-640 for A, B, C, DRB1 and DQB1; approximately 530 for DQA1; approximately 600 for DPA1; and about 470 for DPB1. Roughly five DR-DQ haplotypes were treated as single units for association and clustering because of strong linkage in the cohort. Across some 400 genotyped donors of the cohort, an average of approximately 240,000 unique TCR beta nucleotide sequences per donor were sequenced, and approximately 17% of those sequences were non-productive.

The library was built by means of the immunoSEQ multiplex PCR assay. A mixture of 60 forward primers for TCR Vbeta segments and 13 reverse primers for TCR Jbeta segments was used in the multiplex PCR. The CDR3 region of rearranged TCR beta genes was amplified from genomic DNA by a multiplex PCR assay. Amplified TCR beta libraries were sequenced as 87-base-pair reads on the Illumina HiSeq System. The original methods were these. A later analysis counted around 72 million unique TCR beta chains across the 670 or so repertoires, and around 12 million of these chains were shared by at least two donors. To remove PCR and sequencing errors, raw reads were error-corrected and collapsed into unique sequences using a nearest-neighbor algorithm that merged closely related sequences. Alignment of CDR3 sequences to IMGT reference sequences was used to assign V, D and J gene segments. For a sequence to be retained, a match of at least six nucleotides was required to both a V gene segment and a J gene segment. A rearrangement was called productive if the CDR3 had no stop codons and remained in frame with V and J, and every other rearrangement was called non-productive. CDR3 was defined according to IMGT convention as the region running from the second conserved V-encoded cysteine to the conserved J-encoded phenylalanine. The earlier analysis of fewer than 750 of the donors excluded sequences that lacked an unambiguous match to a single V gene segment. In an earlier analysis of several hundred of the donors, V segments were called functional above 56.7% productive rearrangements and were called segregating when the between-donor standard deviation exceeded 5%. A statistical classification framework was developed to diagnose cytomegalovirus status using the catalog of TCR beta chain sequences. V and J gene assignment, in a later analysis, came from comparing TCR nucleotide sequences with IMGT/GENE-DB human TR gene sequences. Using the TCRdist pipeline, a later analysis assigned CDR3 sequences along with most-parsimonious VDJ recombination scenarios. In a later analysis, every TCR beta chain was defined by the combination of its CDR3 amino acid sequence and its V-gene family, and reads without a unique V-gene family were dropped. To address suspected cross-contamination and a sequencing artifact, a later analysis removed approximately 590 highly shared, low-generation-probability nucleotide sequences. A later analysis calculated a clonal expansion index for each public chain from normalized within-repertoire ranks of inferred template counts. Generation probabilities in a later analysis came from a VDJ recombination model fitted to out-of-frame rearrangements, and those results were checked against IGoR. In a later analysis, hypergeometric tests were used to score TCR-TCR, TCR-HLA and TCR-CMV co-occurrence, with a repertoire-size bias correction applied to TCR pairs. False discovery rates were estimated in a later analysis by permuting HLA or CMV assignments 20 times. In a later analysis, co-occurring TCRs were grouped using DBSCAN, with TCRdist sequence similarity added in when clustering inside HLA-allele-positive subsets. Co-occurrence clustering excluded repertoires with fewer than 30,000 or more than 120,000 public chains, plus five with anomalous nucleotide sharing. TCRdb retrieved this table from immuneACCESS and kept in-frame rearrangements only. Not all clones are present; in checked studies, unresolved V genes account for under half, and no reason is known for the remainder. That table furnishes V, J and clone size, whereas the DNA furnished D and trimming. The sample table shows fewer than 150,000 clones, and about 74% are seen once. Around 2% of the sample rests with the top ten.

Results the study describes overall, beyond this receptor: In an earlier analysis of more than 450 of the donors, most TCR beta V segments were observed in productive rearrangements about 87% or about 30% of the time, broadly matching IMGT annotations. According to the authors, the approach could potentially be generalized to other disease states and immunological phenotypes. A total of 164 TCR beta chains were listed by the study as associated with cytomegalovirus. Linkage disequilibrium might explain the correlated functional status among segregating V segments, but an unknown experimental factor could not be ruled out. Most TCR sequences were observed very rarely across donors, whereas some public TCRs were present in many individuals. In a later genetic analysis, a missense DCLRE1C variant was associated with V-gene and J-gene trimming of TCR beta chains, and the association was replicated in an independent cohort. Some IMGT-functional V segments, including TRBV6-2 and TRBV6-3, could not be told apart with the 87-base-pair reads, so those segments were excluded. A cluster of highly shared sequence variants was judged likely to be a technical artifact of the sequencing pipeline. A further reported finding was that TCR beta sequences accurately predicted the HLA-A and HLA-B alleles for most subjects in the first cohort. HLA typing was unavailable for some donors at each locus, so association tests used only the typed subset. CMV serostatus was the only immune exposure information available for the cohort. Cytomegalovirus status was reported to be diagnosed by the classifier with high specificity and sensitivity in both the original and validation cohorts. At a false discovery rate of 0.05, a later analysis linked under 20,000 TCR beta sequences to specific HLA alleles. In vitro tests confirmed that a few of the cytomegalovirus-associated TCR beta chains recognize cytomegalovirus antigens. In a later analysis, the rate of TCR association differed among HLA loci, with DRB1 alleles having the most associated TCRs and HLA-C alleles having the fewest. In a later analysis, HLA-associated TCR beta chains were found to be more clonally expanded and to have lower generation probabilities than equally common non-associated chains. A later analysis found that most CMV-associated TCR beta chains appeared HLA-restricted, with HLA associations seemingly driven largely by CMV exposure. The earlier analysis of some 560 of the donors excluded roughly 17 rarely observed V segments, including chromosome 9 orphons, because counts were too low. According to a later genetic analysis, donors in an Asian-associated ancestry cluster had fewer N-insertions in productive TCRs than the approximately 690-donor mean. Sequencing depth was assumed to be roughly uniform across donors in the presence/absence analyses, though that assumption may not hold. A later analysis reported that several top co-occurrence clusters appeared linked to parvovirus B19, influenza, CMV and Epstein-Barr virus. When HLA alleles, especially DR and DQ, strongly co-occurred, attributing TCR associations to individual alleles was difficult. This cohort had only TCR beta chains sequenced, and the lack of alpha or paired-chain data limited which features could be detected.

This clone showed up just once. It has no known antigen specificity. Base qualities are not provided; no much larger clone lies one nucleotide away. The germline V gene yields SGHRS for CDR1 and YFSETQ for CDR2. The CDR3 goes from the cysteine to the phenylalanine over 14 residues. The read is trimmed to its CDR3 DNA, 42 bases read in frame from base 1. V is pared back by 4 bases and J by 1 base, with 9 bases lying between the germline termini. The cohort was made up of around 720 healthy bone marrow donors. All cohort members were sampled while nominally healthy, although unrecorded immune exposures were likely present. The donor tested CMV seronegative, placing the donor among the 300 to 450 seronegative members of the cohort. A peripheral blood sample was provided by each donor, and peripheral blood mononuclear cells were used for TCR beta sequencing. Genomic DNA was extracted from the blood cell samples with the Qiagen DNeasy Blood Extraction Kit.

Sequenced sample: PBMCs. The sequence came from a man aged 25 to 40 in good health and CMV-seronegative. Recombination connected TRBV5-1 to TRBJ1-3; a tentative D call is TRBD1 (6 bases match). The DNA is as follows: TGCGCCAGCAGCGAAAGGGGGTCTGGAAACACCATATATTTT. It codes for CASSERGSGNTIYF.